The TCR beta chain described here comes from a study of EBV T-cell therapy then PD-1 blockade in nasopharyngeal carcinoma. Concerning this clone: Its antigen is as yet unknown.

Germline values: CDR1 SGHVS, CDR2 FNYEAQ. Losses at the gene ends were 5 bases for V and 3 bases for J; bases not matched to a gene: 10. This CDR3 has 18 amino acids. The protocol was immunoSEQ multiplex PCR, while the TCRdb copy is restricted to in-frame clones and leaves out a portion. Of 20,000 or so clones listed, about 86% are singletons. This sample's time point: 266 days after commencement of treatment, after nivolumab therapy. Treatment denoted: AdE1-LMPpoly-expanded autologous EBV-specific T-cell therapy followed by anti-PD-1 nivolumab. The material sequenced was CD8+ T cells from blood, taken at approximately day 250 from a patient whose treatment included autologous EBV-specific T cells and nivolumab. This chain joins TRBV7-6 and TRBJ2-2; 12 positions match TRBD1. This clonotype originated in a man between 40 and 49 years old with nasopharyngeal carcinoma. The CDR3 DNA reads TGTGCCAGCAGCCCCGGGACAGGGGGCACCCGATACACCGGGGAGCTGTTTTTT. Its protein product is CASSPGTGGTRYTGELFF.